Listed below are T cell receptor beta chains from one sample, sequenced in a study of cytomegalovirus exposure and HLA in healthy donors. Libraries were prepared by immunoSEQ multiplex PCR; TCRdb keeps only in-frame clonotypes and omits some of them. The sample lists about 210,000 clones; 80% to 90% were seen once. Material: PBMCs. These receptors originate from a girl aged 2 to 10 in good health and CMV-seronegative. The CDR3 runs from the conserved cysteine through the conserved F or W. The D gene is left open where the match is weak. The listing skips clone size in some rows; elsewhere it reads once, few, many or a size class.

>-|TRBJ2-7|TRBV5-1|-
CASSFPGEGYEQYF
TGCGCCAGCAGCTTCCCAGGGGAGGGGTACGAGCAGTACTTC
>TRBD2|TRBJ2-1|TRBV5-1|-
CASSFQKTSLGTNEQFF
TGCGCCAGCAGCTTCCAAAAGACTAGCTTAGGAACGAATGAGCAGTTCTTC
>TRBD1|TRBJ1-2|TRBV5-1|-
CASSLGDRGNGYTF
TGCGCCAGCAGCTTGGGGGACAGGGGGAATGGCTACACCTTC
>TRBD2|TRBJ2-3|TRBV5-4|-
CASSATSGPDTQYF
TGTGCCAGCAGCGCGACTAGCGGACCAGATACGCAGTATTTT
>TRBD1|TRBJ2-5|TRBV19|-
CASKPQGWGETQYF
TGTGCCAGTAAACCACAGGGGTGGGGAGAGACCCAGTACTTC
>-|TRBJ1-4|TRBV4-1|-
CASSQDSRANEKLFF
TGCGCCAGCAGCCAAGATTCCAGGGCGAATGAAAAACTGTTTTTT
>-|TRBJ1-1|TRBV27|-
CASRAGIKFSEAFF
TGTGCCAGCCGGGCAGGGATTAAGTTTTCTGAAGCTTTCTTT
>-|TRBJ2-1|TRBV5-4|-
CASSLVGVQASNEQFF
TGTGCCAGCAGCTTGGTCGGGGTGCAGGCTTCCAATGAGCAGTTCTTC
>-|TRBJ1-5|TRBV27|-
CASSFSGAQPQHF
TGTGCCAGCAGTTTCTCAGGCGCTCAGCCCCAGCATTTT
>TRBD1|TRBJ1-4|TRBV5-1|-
CASSRTGNEKLFF
TGCGCCAGCAGCCGGACAGGGAATGAAAAACTGTTTTTT
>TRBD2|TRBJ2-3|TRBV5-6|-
CASSLLSGGAADTQYF
TGTGCCAGCAGCTTGCTGAGCGGGGGGGCGGCAGATACGCAGTATTTT
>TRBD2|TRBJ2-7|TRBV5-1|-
CASSSGLAGAYEQYF
TGCGCCAGCAGCTCAGGACTAGCGGGAGCCTACGAGCAGTACTTC
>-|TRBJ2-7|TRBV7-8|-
CASRQVGSTYEQYF
TGTGCCAGCAGACAGGTGGGGTCCACCTACGAGCAGTACTTC
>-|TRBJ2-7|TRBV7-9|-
CASSPGYPDEQYF
TGTGCCAGCAGCCCGGGGTATCCGGACGAGCAGTACTTC
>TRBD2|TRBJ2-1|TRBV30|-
CAWSVLRAGGGEQFF
TGTGCCTGGAGTGTACTAAGAGCGGGAGGGGGGGAGCAGTTCTTC
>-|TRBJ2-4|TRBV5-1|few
CASSFGEVQYF
TGCGCCAGCAGCTTCGGCGAGGTTCAGTACTTC
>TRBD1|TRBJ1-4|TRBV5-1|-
CASSLEVGGVGKLFF
TGCGCCAGCAGCCTGGAGGTAGGGGGCGTTGGAAAACTGTTTTTT
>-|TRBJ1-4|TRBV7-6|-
CASSPRGLEVSNEKLFF
TGTGCCAGCAGCCCGAGAGGACTGGAAGTATCTAATGAAAAACTGTTTTTT
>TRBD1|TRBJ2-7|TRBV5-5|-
CASSRGQGGYEQYF
TGTGCCAGCAGCAGGGGACAGGGCGGATACGAGCAGTACTTC
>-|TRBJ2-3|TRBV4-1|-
CASSDSSGDADTQYF
TGCGCCAGCAGCGATTCATCCGGAGATGCAGATACGCAGTATTTT
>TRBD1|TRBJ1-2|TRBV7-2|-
CASSPGTGSGYTF
TGTGCCAGCAGCCCCGGGACAGGGAGTGGCTACACCTTC
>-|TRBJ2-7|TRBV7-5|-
CARSSSGGRGSSYEQYF
TGTGCCAGAAGCTCAAGCGGTGGGAGGGGAAGCTCCTACGAGCAGTACTTC
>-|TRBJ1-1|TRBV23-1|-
CASSQHGKNTEAFF
TGCGCCAGCAGTCAACACGGGAAGAACACTGAAGCTTTCTTT
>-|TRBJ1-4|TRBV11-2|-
CASSFGGMDEKLFF
TGTGCCAGCAGCTTCGGGGGGATGGACGAAAAACTGTTTTTT
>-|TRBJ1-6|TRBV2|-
CASTGNFNSPLHF
TGTGCCAGCACGGGGAATTTTAATTCACCCCTCCACTTT
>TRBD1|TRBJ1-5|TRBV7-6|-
CASSAHDRGRPQHF
TGTGCCAGCAGCGCACATGACAGGGGGCGGCCCCAGCATTTT
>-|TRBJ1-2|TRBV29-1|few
CSVGGANGYTF
TGCAGCGTGGGGGGAGCAAATGGCTACACCTTC
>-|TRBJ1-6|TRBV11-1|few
CASSLAGLQYNSPLHF
TGTGCCAGCAGCTTAGCCGGGTTGCAGTATAATTCACCCCTCCACTTT
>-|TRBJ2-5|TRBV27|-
CASSLRGYQETQYF
TGTGCCAGCAGTTTAAGGGGCTACCAAGAGACCCAGTACTTC
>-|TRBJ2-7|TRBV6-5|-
CASSSPQGEQYF
TGTGCCAGCAGTAGCCCCCAGGGCGAGCAGTACTTC
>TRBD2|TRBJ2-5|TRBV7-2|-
CASSFGGGGLKETQYF
TGTGCCAGCAGCTTCGGAGGCGGGGGGCTGAAAGAGACCCAGTACTTC
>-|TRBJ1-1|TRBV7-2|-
CASSLGAVEAFF
TGTGCCAGCAGCTTAGGGGCAGTCGAAGCTTTCTTT